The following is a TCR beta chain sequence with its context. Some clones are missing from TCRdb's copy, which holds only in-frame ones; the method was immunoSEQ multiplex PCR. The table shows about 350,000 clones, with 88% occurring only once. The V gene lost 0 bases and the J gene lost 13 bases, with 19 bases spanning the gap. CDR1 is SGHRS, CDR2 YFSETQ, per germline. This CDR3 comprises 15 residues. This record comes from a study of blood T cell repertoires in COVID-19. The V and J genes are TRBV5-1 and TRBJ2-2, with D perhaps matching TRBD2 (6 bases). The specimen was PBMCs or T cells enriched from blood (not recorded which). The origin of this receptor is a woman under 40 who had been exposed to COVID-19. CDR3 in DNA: TGCGCCAGCAGCTTGGGGAATAGCGGAGACGACCGGCTGTTTTTT. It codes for CASSLGNSGDDRLFF.